The rows below give T cell receptor beta chains drawn from one sample of a study of blood T cell repertoires in COVID-19. Data came from immunoSEQ multiplex PCR; TCRdb stores just in-frame clones and leaves some out. The repertoire has 380,000 or so clones, 88% of them found once; the top ten carry approximately 0.96%. Sequenced sample: PBMCs or T cells enriched from blood (not recorded which). The receptors stem from a young woman with acute COVID-19. Each CDR3 is given with its conserved first and last residue. D genes are given only for firm matches. Size is omitted from some rows. Given values are once, few, many or a class for expanded clones.

D gene	V gene	J gene	clone size	CDR3 protein	CDR3 DNA
TRBD1	TRBV5-6	TRBJ1-6	-	CASSLGDRINSPLHF	TGTGCCAGCAGCTTGGGGGACAGGATTAATTCACCCCTCCACTTT
TRBD1	TRBV2	TRBJ2-7	-	CASTQDRDEQYF	TGTGCCAGCACACAGGACAGGGACGAGCAGTACTTC
TRBD1	TRBV6-4	TRBJ1-1	-	CASVLIQGAGTEAFF	TGTGCCAGCGTTCTTATACAGGGGGCGGGAACTGAAGCTTTCTTT
TRBD2	TRBV13	TRBJ2-7	few	CASSLGSGSSYEQYF	TGTGCCAGCAGCTTAGGTAGCGGGAGCTCCTACGAGCAGTACTTC
-	TRBV13	TRBJ1-4	-	CASSRGSEKLFF	TGTGCCAGCAGCCGAGGGAGCGAAAAACTGTTTTTT
TRBD1	TRBV5-6	TRBJ1-5	-	CASSLRQGHQPQHF	TGTGCCAGCAGCTTACGACAGGGCCATCAGCCCCAGCATTTT
-	TRBV3-1/TRBV3-2	TRBJ1-2	-	CASRQEVNGPYGYTF	TGTGCCAGCAGGCAGGAGGTGAACGGCCCCTATGGCTACACCTTC
-	TRBV10-1	TRBJ1-1	once	CASSESEKGEAFF	TGCGCCAGCAGTGAGTCGGAAAAGGGAGAGGCTTTCTTT
TRBD1	TRBV7-6	TRBJ1-1	-	CASSPTYFTTGAVLAFF	TGTGCCAGCAGTCCTACTTATTTTACTACAGGGGCGGTTTTGGCTTTCTTT
TRBD2	TRBV3-1/TRBV3-2	TRBJ2-5	-	CASSLSFGLDQETQYF	TGTGCCAGCAGCCTAAGCTTTGGACTAGACCAAGAGACCCAGTACTTC
TRBD2	TRBV5-5	TRBJ2-1	-	CASSLGLVAGGPSYNEQFF	TGTGCCAGCAGCTTGGGCTTGGTAGCGGGTGGGCCCTCCTACAATGAGCAGTTCTTC
-	TRBV4-1	TRBJ2-3	-	CASSQGASSTDTQYF	TGCGCCAGCAGCCAAGGTGCGAGTAGCACAGATACGCAGTATTTT
-	TRBV7-2	TRBJ2-5	few	CASSVQVQGRETQYF	TGTGCCAGCAGCGTACAGGTCCAGGGCCGGGAGACCCAGTACTTC
TRBD1	TRBV7-8	TRBJ2-7	-	CASSRTGTYEQYF	TGTGCCAGCAGCCGGACAGGAACCTACGAGCAGTACTTC
-	TRBV6-1	TRBJ2-7	-	CASSDRGNRYEQYF	TGTGCCAGCAGTGACAGGGGTAATAGATACGAGCAGTACTTC
-	TRBV2	TRBJ1-1	-	CASSEQKQGSF	TGTGCCAGCAGTGAACAAAAACAGGGATCTTTT
-	TRBV11-2	TRBJ1-3	-	CASSLIQGAGSGNTIYF	TGTGCCAGCAGCTTAATCCAGGGCGCAGGCTCTGGAAACACCATATATTTT
-	TRBV19	TRBJ1-5	-	CASRGRAPRTSSGNQPQHF	TGTGCCAGTAGGGGCCGGGCCCCAAGGACCTCCTCGGGAAATCAGCCCCAGCATTTT
-	TRBV27	TRBJ1-5	-	CASSLGGRNQPQHF	TGTGCCAGCAGTCTCGGGGGGCGGAATCAGCCCCAGCATTTT
TRBD1	TRBV2	TRBJ2-1	-	CASSSQGQGANEQFF	TGTGCCAGCAGTTCACAGGGACAGGGTGCCAATGAGCAGTTCTTC
-	TRBV4-1	TRBJ2-7	-	CASSQVPQNSYEQYF	TGCGCCAGCAGCCAAGTACCACAGAACTCCTACGAGCAGTACTTC
TRBD1	TRBV10-2	TRBJ2-1	-	CASIRPTGVNEQFF	TGCGCCAGTATACGACCCACAGGGGTCAATGAGCAGTTCTTC
-	TRBV3-1/TRBV3-2	TRBJ2-7	-	CASSLGRRSSYEQYF	TGTGCCAGCAGTCTCGGACGGAGGAGCTCCTACGAGCAGTACTTC
-	TRBV6-5	TRBJ2-1	once	CASNTGRVAYNEQFF	TGTGCCAGCAATACCGGCAGGGTGGCCTACAATGAGCAGTTCTTC
TRBD2	TRBV3-1/TRBV3-2	TRBJ2-1	-	CASSQAGGGLNEQFF	TGTGCCAGCAGCCAAGCGGGAGGGGGGCTCAATGAGCAGTTCTTC
-	TRBV9	TRBJ1-6	-	CASSVGADNSPLHF	TGTGCCAGCAGCGTAGGGGCAGACAATTCACCCCTCCACTTT
-	TRBV19	TRBJ1-2	-	CASRHTGNSRLGGYTF	TGTGCCAGTAGACACACAGGGAATTCTAGGTTGGGTGGCTACACCTTC
-	TRBV11-3	TRBJ2-1	-	CASSLEGRKGNEQFF	TGTGCCAGCAGCTTAGAGGGGCGGAAAGGGAATGAGCAGTTCTTC
-	TRBV3-1/TRBV3-2	TRBJ2-1	-	CASSPTFRRGSYNEQFF	TGTGCCAGCAGCCCCACCTTCCGTAGGGGTTCCTACAATGAGCAGTTCTTC
TRBD2	TRBV19	TRBJ2-2	-	CASSPRLAGGRIDTGELFF	TGTGCCAGTAGTCCCCGGCTAGCGGGGGGACGGATAGACACCGGGGAGCTGTTTTTT
-	TRBV3-1/TRBV3-2	TRBJ1-1	-	CASSALLSGTEAFF	TGTGCCAGCAGCGCACTTCTATCGGGCACTGAAGCTTTCTTT
-	TRBV7-9	TRBJ1-4	-	CASSFREGDEKLFF	TGTGCCAGCAGCTTCAGGGAGGGAGATGAAAAACTGTTTTTT
TRBD1	TRBV25-1	TRBJ2-7	-	CASSEAVRDRGGHEQYF	TGTGCCAGCAGTGAGGCAGTACGGGACAGGGGTGGCCACGAGCAGTACTTC
-	TRBV5-6	TRBJ2-7	once	CASSSRRSYEQYF	TGTGCCAGCAGCTCTAGACGGAGCTACGAGCAGTACTTC
TRBD1	TRBV15	TRBJ2-2	-	CATSKTGGASGELFF	TGTGCCACCAGCAAGACAGGGGGCGCCTCCGGGGAGCTGTTTTTT
-	TRBV19	TRBJ1-2	-	CANTRQSSPYGYTF	TGTGCCAATACCAGACAGAGCTCCCCTTATGGCTACACCTTC
-	TRBV21-1	TRBJ1-6	-	CASRIDRVSPLHF	TGTGCCAGCAGGATAGACAGGGTTTCACCCCTCCACTTT
TRBD1	TRBV2	TRBJ1-1	-	CASERQGEAFF	TGTGCCAGCGAGCGACAGGGTGAAGCTTTCTTT
-	TRBV15	TRBJ1-1	few	CATSRDAGRSEAFF	TGTGCCACCAGCAGAGACGCGGGACGCTCTGAAGCTTTCTTT